This T cell receptor (beta chain) was obtained from a study of blood T cells in healthy people across ages (dated by TCRdb to about 2015). For the study in its entirety: In model experiments, template switching captured about one uniquely barcoded TCR beta cDNA molecule for every two T cells. To track age-related changes in TCR beta repertoire diversity, the study relied on deep sequencing normalized with unique cDNA molecular identifiers. Four age groups were formed from the donors: young (average about 16 years), middle-aged (approximately 40), aged (roughly 59) and long-lived (about 75). Using the same blood draw, the study looked at two additional independent replicas of 1 million unique cDNA reads for two donors, one aged 18 to 30 and the other aged 80 or older. Study-level results and caveats: Observed TCR beta diversity per million T cells fell roughly linearly with age, and a significant reduction was already apparent by age around 40. Because profiling used bulk unsorted PBMCs, naive and antigen-experienced compartments could not be compared conclusively. Compared with the aged group, more naive CD4+ T cells, fewer expanded clones and increased TCR diversity were shown by the long-lived group, suggesting age selection. Estimates of total diversity based on one million sequenced T cells were considered lower bounds and underestimates. Donor CMV infection status was unknown, potentially confounding age-related changes in expanded clonotypes. There was a strong correlation between observed TCR beta diversity and the percentage of naive T cells measured by flow cytometry.

The germline V gene encodes CDR1 LNHNV and CDR2 YYDKDF (reference sequence). The CDR3 goes from the cysteine to the phenylalanine over 14 residues. Here the CDR3 DNA is all that survives: 42 bases in frame from base 1. V and J are truncated by 6 bases and 1 base respectively, leaving an intervening sequence of 13 bases. The donors were a few dozen Caucasian individuals from Russia, aged roughly 6 to 100 years, who were systemically healthy. Each donor gave about 11 milliliters of peripheral blood, drawn into EDTA-treated Vacutainer tubes. PBMCs were isolated by Ficoll-Paque density-gradient centrifugation, with at least 6 million obtained per sample. Trizol reagent was used to extract total RNA from PBMCs, with at least 5 micrograms per sample. For every donor, an aliquot of PBMCs went through flow cytometry to measure the percentages of naive CD45RAhigh/CD27high T cells. This clonotype was seen a few times. Its antigen has not been determined. Base qualities are missing; no much larger clone stands one base away.

The receptor library was made with 5' RACE. The listed sequencing device is Illumina HiSeq 2500. A second PCR of roughly 6 to 11 cycles was run with a J-beta primer mix and a sample-barcoded 5' primer. A template-switch 5' adaptor carrying 12 random nucleotides introduced a unique molecular identifier onto each TCR beta cDNA molecule. Each sample yielded at least 3 million CDR3-containing paired-end reads. All of the RNA was converted into first-strand cDNA using the Mint cDNA synthesis kit, with a TRBC-specific oligonucleotide serving as the primer. All cDNA was treated with uracil-DNA glycosylase and then went through a first 18-cycle PCR with the universal primers M1SS and BC2_uni_R. The original pipeline was this. For normalization, 1 million high-quality reads were randomly selected from each sample, with every read carrying a distinct molecular identifier. Instead of being binned into consensus sequences, reads that shared molecular identifiers were thrown out. MiTCR, set to a Q25 quality threshold and the strictest error-elimination algorithm, was used for CDR3 identification, clonotype clustering and error correction. A nonparametric unseen species model using Euler transformation provided a lower-bound estimate of total TCR beta diversity. TCRdb applied fastp at Q25 and MiXCR to the public reads, then kept only in-frame beta chains. Duplicate CDR3 protein sequences are folded into a single record with the most common DNA and genes. For this entry, the V and J calls and clone size follow TCRdb and not the study's own pipeline. This sample holds some 760,000 distinct CDR3 sequences; 20% to 30% were observed only once. More than 8% of the sample is held by the ten biggest clonotypes.

This same sample was also taken into another study, of T cells of mothers and their children. From the second report: The donors were nine systemically healthy Caucasian individuals, made up of three mothers and their six children. cDNA synthesis consumed the entire amount of extracted RNA, loaded at approximately 1.6 ug RNA in each 15 ul reaction. In the second PCR, the M1S primer introduced both the sample barcodes and 2-4 random nucleotides. Over 8.5 million TCR beta CDR3 reads were obtained for each mother, and 2.5 million to 3.5 million reads were obtained for each child. Thymic selection similarly shapes TCR recombination output in related and unrelated pairs, with minor effect from inherited differences. Normalized repertoire overlap was always found to be slightly, but never significantly, higher in related mother-child pairs than in unrelated mother-child pairs. No persistent microchimeric T cell clones were found, with a detection sensitivity of approximately 95 clones per million clonotypes. Deep NGS was used in the study to compare the TCR beta repertoires of mothers and children and to look for features that separate related mother-child pairs from unrelated individuals. On average, the children were about 10 +/- 4 years old, while the mothers were about 38 +/- 4 years old. After adapter ligation was performed with NEBNext reagents, the libraries were sequenced on an Illumina HiSeq 2000 with 100+100 nt paired-end reads. Mother and child libraries were prepared a month apart and sequenced in separate runs to prevent cross-contamination. For each donor, between about 500,000 and 2,200,000 distinct TCR beta clonotypes were identified. Naive TCR beta clonotypes were estimated from low-frequency clonotypes matched to each donor's FACS-determined naive share, without sorting.

The sequenced sample was blood. This TCR derives from a boy aged 5-17 years in good health. The V and J genes are TRBV15 and TRBJ2-7; possibly the D gene is TRBD2, per 6 matching bases. Read as DNA, the sequence is TGTGCCACCAGAACGGGACTTACTTCCTACGAGCAGTACTTC. Its coded protein is CATRTGLTSYEQYF.